A selection of T cell receptor beta chains follows, all from one sample in a study of blood T cell repertoires in COVID-19. Libraries were prepared by immunoSEQ multiplex PCR; TCRdb keeps only in-frame clonotypes and omits some of them. This table has 180,000 or so clones, around 87% appearing once. The source material was peripheral blood. The source of these receptors is a young man with acute or convalescent COVID-19. CDR3s include the opening cysteine and the closing phenylalanine or tryptophan. D genes are given only for firm matches. Some rows have no size entry. The others give once, few or many, or a class for an expanded clone.

V	J	D	size	CDR3	DNA
TRBV6-4	TRBJ2-3	-	-	CASSEEDSPTDTQYF	TGTGCCAGCAGTGAAGAGGATTCTCCCACAGATACGCAGTATTTT
TRBV24-1	TRBJ1-1	-	-	CATSDGGVGNTEAFF	TGTGCCACCAGTGATGGGGGGGTAGGGAACACTGAAGCTTTCTTT
TRBV7-3	TRBJ1-1	-	-	CASSLGYGLEAFF	TGTGCCAGCAGCTTAGGGTATGGGCTTGAAGCTTTCTTT
TRBV30	TRBJ2-3	TRBD2	once	CAWTHLAGVGDTQYF	TGTGCCTGGACCCACTTAGCGGGGGTTGGAGATACGCAGTATTTT
TRBV24-1	TRBJ2-3	TRBD2	-	CATSRGGSTDTQYF	TGTGCCACCAGTCGCGGGGGAAGCACAGATACGCAGTATTTT
TRBV4-1	TRBJ2-2	-	-	CASSQPPGELFF	TGCGCCAGCAGCCAACCTCCCGGGGAGCTGTTTTTT
TRBV5-8	TRBJ2-1	-	-	CASSVQVAYLSYNEQFF	TGTGCCAGCAGCGTGCAGGTGGCCTACCTTTCCTACAATGAGCAGTTCTTC
TRBV4-1	TRBJ1-4	TRBD1	-	CASSRPRTGGEKLFF	TGCGCCAGCAGCCGACCTCGGACAGGGGGAGAAAAACTGTTTTTT
TRBV3-1/TRBV3-2	TRBJ2-3	TRBD2	-	CASSQEPFVTSGRTDTQYF	TGTGCCAGCAGCCAAGAACCCTTCGTGACTAGCGGCCGCACAGATACGCAGTATTTT
TRBV24-1	TRBJ2-1	TRBD1	few	CATSGQGSSYNEQFF	TGTGCCACCAGTGGACAGGGGAGCTCCTACAATGAGCAGTTCTTC
TRBV28	TRBJ1-2	-	few	CASSSAWRVALGYTF	TGTGCCAGCAGTTCGGCCTGGCGGGTGGCGCTTGGCTACACCTTC
TRBV11-2	TRBJ1-5	-	-	CASSQNYNQPQHF	TGTGCCAGCAGCCAAAACTACAATCAGCCCCAGCATTTT